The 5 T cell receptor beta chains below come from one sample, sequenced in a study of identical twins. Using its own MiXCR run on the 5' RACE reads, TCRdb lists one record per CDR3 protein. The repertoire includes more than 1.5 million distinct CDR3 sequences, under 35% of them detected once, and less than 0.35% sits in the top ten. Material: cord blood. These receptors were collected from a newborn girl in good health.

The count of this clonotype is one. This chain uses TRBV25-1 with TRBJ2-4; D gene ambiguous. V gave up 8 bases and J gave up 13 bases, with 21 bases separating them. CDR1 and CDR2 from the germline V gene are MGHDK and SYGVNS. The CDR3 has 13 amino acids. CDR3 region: CASASLDATKQYF. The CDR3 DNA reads TGTGCCAGCGCTTCACTGGACGCGACGAAGCAGTACTTC.

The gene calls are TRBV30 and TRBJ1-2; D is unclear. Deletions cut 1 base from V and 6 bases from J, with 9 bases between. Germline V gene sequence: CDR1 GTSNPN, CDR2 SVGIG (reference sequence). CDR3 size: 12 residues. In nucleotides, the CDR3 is TGTGCCTGGAGTGCCCCACCCCATGGCTACACCTTC. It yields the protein CAWSAPPHGYTF.

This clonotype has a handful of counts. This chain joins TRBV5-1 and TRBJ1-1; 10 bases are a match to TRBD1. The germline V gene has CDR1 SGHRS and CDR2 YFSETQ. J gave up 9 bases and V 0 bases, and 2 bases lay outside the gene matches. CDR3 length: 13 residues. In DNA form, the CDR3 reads TGCGCCAGCAGCTTGGGACAGGGGGCGCAAGCTTTCTTT. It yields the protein CASSLGQGAQAFF.

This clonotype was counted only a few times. The CDR3 sequence: CSVEDKQGPDYEQYF. CDR3 in DNA: TGCAGCGTTGAAGATAAGCAGGGCCCCGACTACGAGCAGTACTTC. J is TRBJ2-7 and V is TRBV29-1; TRBD1 is a possible D gene (5 bases). V was clipped by 0 bases and J by 3 bases, with 15 bases between them. CDR1 SQVTM and CDR2 ANQGSEA come from the germline V gene. The CDR3 consists of 15 residues.

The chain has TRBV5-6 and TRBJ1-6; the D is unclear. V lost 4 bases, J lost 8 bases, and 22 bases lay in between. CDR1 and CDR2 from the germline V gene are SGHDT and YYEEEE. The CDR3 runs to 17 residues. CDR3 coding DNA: TGTGCCAGCAGCCGCTTCCGAAACTCCCGGGAGTATTCACCCCTCCACTTT. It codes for CASSRFRNSREYSPLHF. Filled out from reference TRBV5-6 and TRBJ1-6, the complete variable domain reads DAGVTQSPTHLIKTRGQQVTLRCSPKSGHDTVSWYQQALGQGPQFIFQYYEEEERQRGNFPDRFSGHQFPNYSSELNVNALLLGDSALYLCASSRFRNSREYSPLHFGNGTRLTVT.